This T cell receptor (beta chain) stems from a study of blood T cell repertoires in COVID-19. This clone has a single count. V was pared by 7 bases and J by 1 base, with 9 bases between. Germline V gives CDR1 KGHDR, CDR2 SFDVKD. CDR3 length equals 13 residues. Libraries were prepared by immunoSEQ multiplex PCR; TCRdb keeps only in-frame clonotypes and omits some of them. Of 130,000 or so clones in the sample, approximately 84% were seen once. The genes are TRBV24-1 and TRBJ1-1, with TRBD1 as a possible D gene (6 bases). Sequenced input: peripheral blood. The TCR originated in a woman in her fifties or sixties with acute or convalescent COVID-19. CDR3 loop: CATRQGKNTEAFF. The CDR3 DNA sequence: TGTGCCACCAGACAGGGTAAGAACACTGAAGCTTTCTTT.